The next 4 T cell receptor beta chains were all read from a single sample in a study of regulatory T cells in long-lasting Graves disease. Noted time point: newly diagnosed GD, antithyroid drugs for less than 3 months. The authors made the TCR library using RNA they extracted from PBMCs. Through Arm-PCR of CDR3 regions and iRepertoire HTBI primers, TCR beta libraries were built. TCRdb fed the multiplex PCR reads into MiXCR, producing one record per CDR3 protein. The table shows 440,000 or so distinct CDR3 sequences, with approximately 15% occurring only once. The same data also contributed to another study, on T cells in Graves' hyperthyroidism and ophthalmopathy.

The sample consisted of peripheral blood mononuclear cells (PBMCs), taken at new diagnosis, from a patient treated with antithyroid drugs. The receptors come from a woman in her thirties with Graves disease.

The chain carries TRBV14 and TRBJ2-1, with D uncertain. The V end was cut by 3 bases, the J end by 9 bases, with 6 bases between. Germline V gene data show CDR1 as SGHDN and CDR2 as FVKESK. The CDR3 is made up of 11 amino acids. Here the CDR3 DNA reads TGTGCCAGCAGCCAGAATGTTGAGCAGTTCTTC. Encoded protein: CASSQNVEQFF.

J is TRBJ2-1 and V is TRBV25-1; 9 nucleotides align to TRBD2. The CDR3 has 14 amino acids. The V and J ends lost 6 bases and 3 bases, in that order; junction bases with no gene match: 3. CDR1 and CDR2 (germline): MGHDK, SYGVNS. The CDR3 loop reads CASRTSGLYNEQFF. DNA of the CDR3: TGTGCCAGCAGAACTAGCGGGCTCTACAATGAGCAGTTCTTC. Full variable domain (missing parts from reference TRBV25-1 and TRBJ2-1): EADIYQTPRYLVIGTGKKITLECSQTMGHDKMYWYQQDPGMELHLIHYSYGVNSTEKGDLSSESTVSRIRTEHFPLTLESARPSHTSQYLCASRTSGLYNEQFFGPGTRLTVL.

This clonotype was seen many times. CDR3 DNA: TGTGCCAGCAGTCCAACAGGCTCCCGAACAGATACGCAGTATTTT. It codes for CASSPTGSRTDTQYF. The chain is built from TRBV6-1 and TRBJ2-3; TRBD1 might be the D (5 bases). The germline V gene has CDR1 MNHNS and CDR2 SASEGT. The CDR3 runs to 15 residues. V was clipped by 5 bases and J by 3 bases, with 15 bases between them.

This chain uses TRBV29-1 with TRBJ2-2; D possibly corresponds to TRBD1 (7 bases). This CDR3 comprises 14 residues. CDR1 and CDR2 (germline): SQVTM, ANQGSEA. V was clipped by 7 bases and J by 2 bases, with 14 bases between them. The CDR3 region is CSARGTVNTGELFF. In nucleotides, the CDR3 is TGCAGCGCCCGGGGGACAGTCAACACCGGGGAGCTGTTTTTT.